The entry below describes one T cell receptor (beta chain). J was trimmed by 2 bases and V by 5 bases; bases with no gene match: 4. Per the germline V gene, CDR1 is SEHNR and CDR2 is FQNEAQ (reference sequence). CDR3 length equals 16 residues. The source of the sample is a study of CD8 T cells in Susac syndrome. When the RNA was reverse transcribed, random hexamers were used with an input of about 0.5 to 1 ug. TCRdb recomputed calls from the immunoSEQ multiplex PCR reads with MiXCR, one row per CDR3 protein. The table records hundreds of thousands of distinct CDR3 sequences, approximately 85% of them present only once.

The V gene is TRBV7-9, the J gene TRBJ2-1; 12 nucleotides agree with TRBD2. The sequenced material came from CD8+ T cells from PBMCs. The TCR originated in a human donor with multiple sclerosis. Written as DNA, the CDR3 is TGTGCCAGCAGCCGGACTAGCGGGGAGACCTACAATGAGCAGTTCTTC. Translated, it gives CASSRTSGETYNEQFF.